This entry lists 30 T cell receptor beta chains sequenced from one sample in a study of a mutant IDH1 vaccine in newly diagnosed glioma. The data were produced by immunoSEQ multiplex PCR, yet TCRdb's version contains in-frame clones alone and is incomplete. The sample lists fewer than 35,000 clones; roughly 89% were seen once. Antigens of these TCRs are unknown. The sample's time point: week 11, during vaccination. The investigators gave 300 ug of mutant IDH1 20-mer peptide in each vaccine dose, together with topical imiquimod. The source was PBMCs, collected from a glioma patient whose treatment included an IDH1 peptide vaccine. These receptors originate from a young man with glioma.

This clone was detected only once. The chain joins TRBV7-2 to TRBJ2-7, with D possibly matching TRBD1 (6 bases). Germline loops: CDR1 SGHTA, CDR2 FQGNSA. The CDR3 length is 16 residues. The V gene lost 1 base and the J gene lost 3 bases, with 16 bases spanning the gap. The CDR3 DNA reads as TGTGCCAGCAGCTTAGAGAAAAGCGCCAGGGGCTACGAGCAGTACTTC. Its translation: CASSLEKSARGYEQYF.

The chain couples TRBV15 to TRBJ2-1; D is ambiguous. Germline V gene data show CDR1 as LNHNV and CDR2 as YYDKDF (reference sequence). The CDR3 runs 12 residues. V lost 0 bases and J 15 bases, leaving 12 bases between the germline ends. CDR3 sequence reads: CATSRDWGARFF. The DNA of the CDR3 is TGTGCCACCAGCAGAGATTGGGGTGCACGGTTCTTC.

The gene calls are TRBV14 and TRBJ1-1, with a weak D call TRBD1 (6 bases). Germline CDR1 and CDR2: SGHDN and FVKESK. Trimming shortened V by 6 bases and J by 5 bases, and 13 bases separated the two germline ends. CDR3 size: 13 residues. Here the CDR3 DNA reads TGTGCCAGCAGTAGACAGGAAACGACTGAAGCTTTCTTT. It encodes CASSRQETTEAFF.

CDR3 amino acids: CASSQRQGGKLFF. Written as DNA, the CDR3 is TGTGCCAGCAGCCAAAGACAGGGTGGAAAACTGTTTTTT. This sequence joins TRBV14 and TRBJ1-4, with 7 bases fitting TRBD1. Germline V gene lookup returns CDR1 SGHDN and CDR2 FVKESK. The CDR3 contains 13 residues. Trimming cost V 2 bases and J 10 bases; bases outside gene matches: 4.

The V call is TRBV4-1, the J call TRBJ1-1, with a weak D call TRBD1 (6 bases). V lost 1 base, J lost 0 bases, and 18 bases lay in between. CDR3 length equals 18 residues. Germline lookup yields CDR1 MGHRA and CDR2 YSYEKL. CDR3 nucleotide sequence: TGCGCCAGCAGCCAAGTGGGGAGGACAGAGAGTTTGAACACTGAAGCTTTCTTT. Residues: CASSQVGRTESLNTEAFF.

The J gene is TRBJ1-1, the V gene TRBV6-5, with a possible D match to TRBD1 (6 bases). V was cut by 0 bases and J by 5 bases, with 13 bases left in between. The CDR3 runs to 15 residues. The germline V gene encodes CDR1 MNHEY and CDR2 SVGAGI. CDR3 sequence reads: CASSYSQGRGTEAFF. CDR3 bases: TGTGCCAGCAGTTACTCGCAGGGGCGCGGGACTGAAGCTTTCTTT.

V and J are TRBV28 and TRBJ1-5; D is uncertain. Trimming stripped 7 bases from V and 4 bases from J, with 8 bases between. CDR3 size: 12 residues. Germline V gene data show CDR1 as MDHEN and CDR2 as SYDVKM. The CDR3 coding sequence is TGTGCCAGCATTGGGAGGAATCAGCCCCAGCATTTT. It codes for CASIGRNQPQHF.

V usage is TRBV7-6 and J usage is TRBJ1-4; perhaps TRBD1 as D (5 bases). The CDR3 totals 14 residues. Germline V lookup: CDR1 SGHVS, CDR2 FNYEAQ. V shed 3 bases and J shed 4 bases, with 9 bases lying between them. The CDR3 DNA reads TGTGCCAGCAGCTTGACAGCCGGTAATGAAAAACTGTTTTTT. It is translated as CASSLTAGNEKLFF. The variable domain in full, with the rest retrieved from reference TRBV7-6 and TRBJ1-4, is GAGVSQSPRYKVTKRGQDVALRCDPISGHVSLYWYRQALGQGPEFLTYFNYEAQQDKSGLPNDRFSAERPEGSISTLTIQRTEQRDSAMYRCASSLTAGNEKLFFGSGTQLSVL.

The V and J genes are TRBV7-9 and TRBJ2-3; maybe TRBD1 (6 bases). CDR3 size: 16 residues. CDR1 SEHNR and CDR2 FQNEAQ come from the germline V gene (reference sequence). V lost 3 bases to trimming and J lost 3 bases, with 16 bases between them. The DNA for the CDR3 is TGTGCCAGCAGCTTCCGGACAGAGGGCGCGACAGATACGCAGTATTTT. It encodes CASSFRTEGATDTQYF.

The V gene is TRBV6-6, the J gene TRBJ1-1; 9 bases are a match to TRBD1. The germline gives CDR1 MNHNY, CDR2 SVGAGI (reference sequence). Trimming removed 6 bases from V and 2 bases from J; junction bases left unmatched: 7. This CDR3 region has 15 residues. The CDR3 DNA is TGTGCCAGCAGGGATGGGACAGGGAGAAACACTGAAGCTTTCTTT. Residues: CASRDGTGRNTEAFF.

This chain joins TRBV6-6 and TRBJ1-5; D is uncertain. Trimming took off 2 bases at V and 6 bases at J, with 8 bases between the two ends. CDR1 is MNHNY and CDR2 is SVGAGI in the germline V gene (reference sequence). This CDR3 is built from 13 residues. The CDR3 DNA follows: TGTGCCAGCAGTTACGGGGAGGGTCAGCCCCAGCATTTT. It yields the protein CASSYGEGQPQHF.

The chain is built from TRBV21-1 and TRBJ1-4. TRBV21-1 is tagged as a pseudogene. This CDR3 has 17 amino acids. The DNA for the CDR3 is TGTGCCAGCAGCAAAGTTAGGTTGGCAGCAACTAATGAAAAACTGTTTTTT. This translates into CASSKVRLAATNEKLFF.

V usage is TRBV7-2 and J usage is TRBJ2-5; D is perhaps TRBD2 (5 bases). Germline V lookup: CDR1 SGHTA, CDR2 FQGNSA. Trimming left V 6 bases short and J 5 bases short, with 7 bases between. This CDR3 has 11 amino acids. CDR3 in amino acids: CASSSGETQYF. CDR3 coding DNA: TGTGCCAGCAGTTCGGGGGAGACCCAGTACTTC.

This chain joins TRBV29-1 and TRBJ2-2; D not resolved. The V and J ends lost 6 bases and 6 bases respectively, with 11 bases between them. The V gene's germline CDR1 is SQVTM and CDR2 ANQGSEA. The length of the CDR3 is 12 residues. In DNA, the CDR3 is TGCAGCGTCGGCCCGAGTGCCGGGGAGCTGTTTTTT. Amino acid sequence: CSVGPSAGELFF.

DNA for the CDR3: TGTGCCAGCAGTTTCAGGGGGACCAACACTGAAGCTTTCTTT. Translating it yields CASSFRGTNTEAFF. The rearrangement uses TRBV6-6 and TRBJ1-1; the match to TRBD1 covers 7 bases. The ends lost 4 bases at V and 2 bases at J; junction bases unmatched: 4. Looked up from germline, CDR1 is MNHNY and CDR2 is SVGAGI (reference sequence). The CDR3 covers 14 residues.

CDR3: CASSQDGQGPTEAFF. The CDR3 DNA reads as TGCGCCAGCAGCCAAGATGGGCAGGGGCCCACTGAAGCTTTCTTT. The chain uses TRBV4-3 and TRBJ1-1, with a possible D match to TRBD1 (6 bases). From germline, CDR1 is LGHNA and CDR2 YSLEER. V was trimmed by 0 bases and J by 4 bases, leaving 12 bases between them. CDR3 size: 15 residues.

The V and J genes are TRBV5-6 and TRBJ2-5; 7 bases agree with TRBD2. The CDR3 loop spans 16 amino acids. The germline V gene has CDR1 SGHDT and CDR2 YYEEEE. V lost 4 bases, J lost 3 bases, and 12 bases stayed unmatched. This chain's CDR3 is CASSPKPGLGEETQYF. The CDR3 DNA follows: TGTGCCAGCAGCCCGAAGCCAGGACTAGGTGAAGAGACCCAGTACTTC.

The chain uses TRBV30 and TRBJ1-5; 7 nucleotides line up with TRBD1. Germline-derived CDR1 and CDR2 are GTSNPN and SVGIG (reference sequence). The CDR3 contains 13 residues. Trimming took 6 bases from V and 0 from J; bases not matched to a gene: 2. The CDR3 reads CACGTDSNQPQHF. The CDR3 DNA reads TGTGCCTGCGGGACAGATAGCAATCAGCCCCAGCATTTT.

This sequence joins TRBV29-1 and TRBJ2-1, with 7 bases identical to TRBD1. CDR3 length: 16 amino acids. The germline V gene has CDR1 SQVTM and CDR2 ANQGSEA. Losses at the gene ends were 0 bases for V and 3 bases for J; bases not matched to a gene: 8. CDR3 residues: CSVEETTWTGYNEQFF. CDR3 sequence (DNA): TGCAGCGTTGAAGAAACAACCTGGACAGGCTACAATGAGCAGTTCTTC.

This clone was seen only once. The chain combines TRBV27 with TRBJ2-3, with 7 bases that match TRBD2. Germline CDR1 MNHEY, CDR2 SMNVEV (reference sequence). The CDR3 has 15 residues. J was trimmed by 4 bases and V by 8 bases; bases with no gene match: 12. The CDR3 DNA reads TGTGCCAGCGCGTGGGGGGGGAGGGCCGCAGATACGCAGTATTTT. Amino acid sequence: CASAWGGRAADTQYF.

The gene calls are TRBV7-9 and TRBJ2-1; maybe TRBD2 (6 bases). V was pared by 1 base and J by 0 bases, with 10 bases between. Germline assignment: CDR1 SEHNR and CDR2 FQNEAQ (reference sequence). The CDR3 is 16 amino acids. DNA of the CDR3: TGTGCCAGCAGCTTAGTCGGGAGTGGCTCCTACAATGAGCAGTTCTTC. As protein: CASSLVGSGSYNEQFF.

This clone has a single count. The genes are TRBV6-1 and TRBJ2-1; D is tentatively TRBD1 or TRBD2 (6 bases each). The CDR3 loop spans 15 amino acids. CDR1 is MNHNS and CDR2 is SASEGT in the germline V gene. V dropped 1 base and J dropped 5 bases, with 12 bases sitting between them. The CDR3 sequence is CASSEGRGTHNEQFF. The CDR3 bases are TGTGCCAGCAGTGAAGGGAGGGGGACCCACAATGAGCAGTTCTTC.

The V and J genes are TRBV6-1 and TRBJ2-7; D uncertain. Germline V gene data show CDR1 as MNHNS and CDR2 as SASEGT. The germline V and J ends were trimmed by 1 base and 0 bases, with 7 bases remaining between them. The CDR3 consists of 14 residues. The CDR3 region is CASSEVGDSYEQYF. In DNA, the CDR3 is TGTGCCAGCAGTGAAGTGGGCGACTCCTACGAGCAGTACTTC.

V is TRBV4-3 and J is TRBJ2-3; a weak D match, TRBD1 (5 bases). The CDR3 consists of 14 residues. V gave up 6 bases and J gave up 0 bases, with 10 bases separating them. Germline assignment: CDR1 LGHNA and CDR2 YSLEER. In DNA form, the CDR3 reads TGCGCCAGCAGGAAAGGGGATAGCACAGATACGCAGTATTTT. Translating it yields CASRKGDSTDTQYF.

The V call is TRBV27, the J call TRBJ1-2; 7 bases map to TRBD1. This CDR3 comprises 15 residues. Germline V gives CDR1 MNHEY, CDR2 SMNVEV (reference sequence). J lost 4 bases, V lost 5 bases, and 10 bases had no gene match. CDR3 nucleotide sequence: TGTGCCAGCAGTCCTCATCGGACAGGTTCCTATGGCTACACCTTC. Translation: CASSPHRTGSYGYTF.

A single count supports this clone. The genes are TRBV5-4 and TRBJ1-2; D is perhaps TRBD1 (5 bases). Germline CDR1 is SGHNT and CDR2 is YYREEE (reference sequence). The length of the CDR3 is 14 residues. The V and J ends lost 4 bases and 2 bases respectively, with 12 bases between them. As DNA, the CDR3 is TGTGCCAGCAGCCCGAGGGACGGGAACTATGGCTACACCTTC. It translates to CASSPRDGNYGYTF.

The chain couples TRBV7-2 to TRBJ1-1; D remains ambiguous. CDR3 size: 12 residues. V was clipped by 4 bases and J by 8 bases, with 11 bases between them. Germline CDR1 is SGHTA and CDR2 is FQGNSA. The chain's CDR3 is CASSSDIIEAFF. In DNA form, the CDR3 reads TGTGCCAGCAGCTCCGATATTATCGAAGCTTTCTTT.

V is TRBV15 and J is TRBJ2-4, with D unclear. Trimming stripped 0 bases from V and 7 bases from J, with 7 bases between. The CDR3 runs to 13 residues. The germline CDR1 and CDR2 sequences are LNHNV and YYDKDF (reference sequence). The CDR3 sequence: CATSRERANIQYF. The CDR3 DNA follows: TGTGCCACCAGCAGAGAGCGAGCGAACATTCAGTACTTC.

The V gene is TRBV28, the J gene TRBJ1-5, with D uncertain. This CDR3 spans 14 amino acids. V lost 3 bases, J lost 4 bases, and 10 bases lay in between. From germline, CDR1 is MDHEN and CDR2 SYDVKM. This chain's CDR3 is CASSFLRNNQPQHF. The CDR3 nucleotides read TGTGCCAGCAGTTTTCTCAGGAATAATCAGCCCCAGCATTTT.

The chain joins TRBV5-4 to TRBJ2-7; 12 bases are a match to TRBD2. The CDR3 sequence is 17 residues long. With 1 base clipped from V and 1 base from J, the junction kept 6 bases outside the gene matches. CDR1 is SGHNT, CDR2 YYREEE, per germline (reference sequence). The CDR3 sequence: CASSLSGLAGISYEQYF. CDR3 nucleotide sequence: TGTGCCAGCAGCTTGTCGGGACTAGCGGGTATTTCCTACGAGCAGTACTTC.